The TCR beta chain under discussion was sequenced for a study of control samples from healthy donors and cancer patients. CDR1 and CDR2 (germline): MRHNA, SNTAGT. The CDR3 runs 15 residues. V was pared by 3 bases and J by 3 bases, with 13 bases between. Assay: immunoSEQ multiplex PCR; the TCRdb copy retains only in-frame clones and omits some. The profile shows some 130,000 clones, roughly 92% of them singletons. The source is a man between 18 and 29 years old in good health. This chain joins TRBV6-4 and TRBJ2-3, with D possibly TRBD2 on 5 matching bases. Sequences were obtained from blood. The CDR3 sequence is CASSEESGWTDTQYF. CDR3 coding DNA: TGTGCCAGCAGTGAAGAGAGCGGATGGACAGATACGCAGTATTTT.